This is a list of T cell receptor beta chains from one sample in a study of OX40 agonist ivuxolimab in advanced cancers. The assay was immunoSEQ multiplex PCR, and TCRdb's table has in-frame clones only and misses some. The repertoire holds over 45,000 clones, with over 80% as singletons. Sequenced material: CD4+ or CD8+ T cells sorted from blood, taken in a trial of the OX40 agonist ivuxolimab. The receptors come from an adult with an advanced solid tumor such as melanoma, head and neck, liver or kidney cancer. Both conserved end residues are trimmed from each CDR3. Each record gives: J gene, V gene, CDR3 protein.

j_call: TRBJ1-4
v_call: TRBV5-1
cdr3_aa: ASSKSPHAGGNEKLF

j_call: TRBJ1-2
v_call: TRBV7-2
cdr3_aa: ASSARQGPYGYT

j_call: TRBJ2-1
v_call: TRBV14
cdr3_aa: ASSQDLWGWSYNEQF

j_call: TRBJ2-1
v_call: TRBV7-9
cdr3_aa: ASSLGTSRNNEQF

j_call: TRBJ1-1
v_call: TRBV19
cdr3_aa: ASSDPGGRGTEAF

j_call: TRBJ1-2
v_call: TRBV5-8
cdr3_aa: ASSLSTVQSYT

j_call: TRBJ1-2
v_call: TRBV5-4
cdr3_aa: ASSLGPNYGYT

j_call: TRBJ1-2
v_call: TRBV7-9
cdr3_aa: ASSRDTVRGYT

j_call: TRBJ1-2
v_call: TRBV6-5
cdr3_aa: ASSFRLNYGYT

j_call: TRBJ1-1
v_call: TRBV19
cdr3_aa: ASSIVVGTEAF

j_call: TRBJ2-4
v_call: TRBV5-3
cdr3_aa: ARSLRVAKNIQY

j_call: TRBJ1-1
v_call: TRBV7-3
cdr3_aa: AEAGGGTEAF

j_call: TRBJ1-6
v_call: TRBV19
cdr3_aa: ASSRTGFGNSPLH

j_call: TRBJ2-3
v_call: TRBV7-2
cdr3_aa: ASSPSGTSTDTQY

j_call: TRBJ2-5
v_call: TRBV29-1
cdr3_aa: SVDNLPGSSRGQY

j_call: TRBJ1-1
v_call: TRBV5-5
cdr3_aa: ASTSYGGGTEAF

j_call: TRBJ2-1
v_call: TRBV29-1
cdr3_aa: SVEVGWTGINEQF

j_call: TRBJ2-5
v_call: TRBV30
cdr3_aa: AWRTGVRETQY

j_call: TRBJ1-1
v_call: TRBV11-3
cdr3_aa: ASSLVGSLDHTEAF

j_call: TRBJ2-3
v_call: TRBV7-2
cdr3_aa: ASSLEASGGASTDTQY

j_call: TRBJ2-7
v_call: TRBV4-3
cdr3_aa: ASSQEPWSYEQY

j_call: TRBJ2-5
v_call: TRBV7-2
cdr3_aa: ASSPSVREETQY

j_call: TRBJ1-2
v_call: TRBV4-2
cdr3_aa: ASSQAAARGYT

j_call: TRBJ2-7
v_call: TRBV15
cdr3_aa: ATSRLGTGTHEQY

j_call: TRBJ1-1
v_call: TRBV5-1
cdr3_aa: ASPGGDRVTEAF

j_call: TRBJ2-2
v_call: TRBV5-6
cdr3_aa: ASSLGGGSDGELF

j_call: TRBJ1-1
v_call: TRBV6-6
cdr3_aa: ASSYSGIAEAF

j_call: TRBJ2-7
v_call: TRBV29-1
cdr3_aa: SVEGGRGLDEQY

j_call: TRBJ2-5
v_call: TRBV7-3
cdr3_aa: ASSLQGTIQETQY

j_call: TRBJ2-2
v_call: TRBV5-4
cdr3_aa: ASSPDRGSDTGELF

j_call: TRBJ1-4
v_call: TRBV7-9
cdr3_aa: ASSLTRGEFEKLF

j_call: TRBJ1-5
v_call: TRBV6-5
cdr3_aa: ASVDRAYQPQH

j_call: TRBJ2-6
v_call: TRBV1
cdr3_aa: TSRESRANVLT

j_call: TRBJ2-2
v_call: TRBV19
cdr3_aa: ASGTSLNTGELF

j_call: TRBJ2-7
v_call: TRBV7-2
cdr3_aa: ASSFIADLYEQY

j_call: TRBJ2-7
v_call: TRBV6-1
cdr3_aa: ASSPVTSGSNEQY

j_call: TRBJ1-6
v_call: TRBV2
cdr3_aa: ASTGSNSPLH